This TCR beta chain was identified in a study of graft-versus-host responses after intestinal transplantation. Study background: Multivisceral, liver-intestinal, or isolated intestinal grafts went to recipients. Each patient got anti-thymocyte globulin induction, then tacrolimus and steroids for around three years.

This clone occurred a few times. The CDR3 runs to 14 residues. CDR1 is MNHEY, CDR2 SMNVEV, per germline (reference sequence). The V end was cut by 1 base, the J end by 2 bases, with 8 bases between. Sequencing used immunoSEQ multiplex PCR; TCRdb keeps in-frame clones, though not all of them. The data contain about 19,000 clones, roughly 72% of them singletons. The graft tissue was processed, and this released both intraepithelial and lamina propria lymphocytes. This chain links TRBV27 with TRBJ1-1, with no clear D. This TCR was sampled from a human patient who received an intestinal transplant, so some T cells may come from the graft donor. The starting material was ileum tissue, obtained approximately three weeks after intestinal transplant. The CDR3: CASSLFNSNTEAFF. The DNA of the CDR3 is TGTGCCAGCAGTTTATTCAACAGCAACACTGAAGCTTTCTTT.